Presented here are 21 T cell receptor beta chains from one specimen sequenced in a study of cytomegalovirus exposure and HLA in healthy donors. With 60 Vbeta and 13 Jbeta primers, the PCR was carried out. The assay was immunoSEQ multiplex PCR, and TCRdb's table has in-frame clones only and misses some. The sample carries approximately 120,000 clones, 72% recorded once. Source material: PBMCs. The receptors shown here come from a man aged 25-45 years in good health and CMV-seronegative.

This clone occurred a few times. This chain's CDR3 is CASSRLGVLEKLFF. The CDR3 coding sequence is TGTGCCAGCAGCCGACTCGGCGTTCTCGAAAAACTGTTTTTT. This chain connects TRBV5-6 to TRBJ1-4; the D is unclear. CDR1 is SGHDT, CDR2 YYEEEE, per germline. The CDR3 has 14 residues. V lost 4 bases, J lost 8 bases, and 15 bases lay in between.

J is TRBJ2-2 and V is TRBV7-3; 11 nucleotides agree with TRBD2. This CDR3 region has 16 residues. V lost 4 bases to trimming and J lost 5 bases; unmatched junction nucleotides: 6. Germline V gene lookup returns CDR1 SGHTA and CDR2 FQGTGA. The CDR3 nucleotides are TGTGCCAGCAGCTCCGGACTAGCGGGTTTAACCGGGGAGCTGTTTTTT. It encodes CASSSGLAGLTGELFF.

This clone was picked up a small number of times. The CDR3 here is CASTRADTQYF. The CDR3 DNA follows: TGTGCCAGCACCCGGGCAGATACGCAGTATTTT. The chain employs TRBV2 and TRBJ2-3, with no clear D. Germline V gene sequence: CDR1 SNHLY, CDR2 FYNNEI. V lost 7 bases and J 4 bases, leaving 6 bases between the germline ends. The CDR3 runs to 11 residues.

V is TRBV6-5 and J is TRBJ2-2; maybe TRBD1 (5 bases). Germline V gene lookup returns CDR1 MNHEY and CDR2 SVGAGI. With 11 bases removed from V and 3 bases from J, the gap between germline ends came to 13 bases. The CDR3 consists of 13 residues. CDR3 region: CASSGRHTGELFF. CDR3 in DNA: TGTGCCTCCTCAGGGCGCCACACCGGGGAGCTGTTTTTT.

Note on this clone: The junction differs from germline at one of its ends, possibly a read error. This chain links TRBV6-5 with TRBJ1-2; a possible D gene is TRBD1 (5 bases). Per the germline V gene, CDR1 is MNHEY and CDR2 is SVGAGI. This CDR3 has 16 residues. The CDR3 loop reads CASSYSPIAGNYGYTF. The CDR3 DNA is TGTGCCAGCAGTTACTCTCCGATCGCAGGGAACTACGGCTACACCTTC.

The rearrangement joins TRBV7-2 to TRBJ2-1, with 7 bases lining up with TRBD1. The CDR3 runs 16 residues. V was clipped by 1 base and J by 15 bases; unmatched bases: 18. CDR1 is SGHTA, CDR2 FQGNSA, per germline. Here the CDR3 reads CASSLGGTASQSMRFF. The CDR3 coding sequence is TGTGCCAGCAGCTTAGGGGGGACAGCCAGCCAGTCTATGAGGTTCTTC.

The chain recombines TRBV18 with TRBJ2-5, with D possibly TRBD2 on 5 matching bases. The CDR3 has 15 amino acids. Germline lookup yields CDR1 KGHSH and CDR2 LQKENI. Between the trimmed V and J ends, which lost 3 bases and 5 bases, there was a span of 16 bases. CDR3 sequence: CASSPTGKRSETQYF. The CDR3 DNA is TGTGCCAGCTCACCTACTGGAAAGCGGTCTGAGACCCAGTACTTC.

This clone turned up a few times. The J gene is TRBJ1-2, the V gene TRBV5-6, with D uncertain. Trimming stripped 5 bases from V and 4 bases from J, with 12 bases between. From germline, CDR1 is SGHDT and CDR2 YYEEEE. The CDR3 sequence is 13 residues long. The chain's CDR3 is CASRIGRLYGYTF. CDR3 coding DNA: TGTGCCAGCAGGATAGGTCGACTCTATGGCTACACCTTC.

The genes are TRBV10-3 and TRBJ2-3; weak D call: TRBD1 (6 bases). The V end lost 2 bases, the J end lost 0 bases, and 18 bases lay between the germline ends. Germline CDR1 and CDR2: ENHRY and SYGVKD. The CDR3 runs 18 residues. The CDR3 region has the DNA TGTGCCATCAGTGAGAGACTCCAGGGGCGACTAAGCACAGATACGCAGTATTTT. Its protein product is CAISERLQGRLSTDTQYF.

The rearrangement links TRBV7-3 to TRBJ1-2; D not certain. The length of the CDR3 is 16 residues. The V and J ends lost 2 bases and 1 base respectively, with 14 bases between them. Germline CDR1 reads SGHTA; CDR2 reads FQGTGA. The CDR3 bases are TGTGCCAGCAGCTTATTCCTGGGCAGCCTTAACTATGGCTACACCTTC. It translates to CASSLFLGSLNYGYTF.

The rearrangement joins TRBV2 to TRBJ1-2, with 9 bases aligning to TRBD1. CDR3 length: 13 residues. Germline V lookup: CDR1 SNHLY, CDR2 FYNNEI. With 6 bases clipped from V and 8 bases from J, the junction kept 7 bases outside the gene matches. Here the CDR3 reads CASSIQGAEGYTF. The CDR3 nucleotides are TGTGCCAGCAGCATACAGGGGGCGGAGGGCTACACCTTC.

This sequence joins TRBV4-3 and TRBJ2-2, with D perhaps TRBD2 (5 bases). Trimming pared 4 bases from V and 5 bases from J, leaving 11 bases between. The CDR3 extends over 14 amino acids. Germline V CDR1 and CDR2: LGHNA, YSLEER. The CDR3 protein is CASSPVGETGELFF. In DNA form, the CDR3 reads TGCGCCAGCAGCCCAGTCGGGGAGACCGGGGAGCTGTTTTTT.

The chain recombines TRBV5-1 with TRBJ1-4; 8 positions match TRBD1. The germline CDR1 and CDR2 sequences are SGHRS and YFSETQ. The V gene end was trimmed by 3 bases and the J gene end by 6 bases; junction bases not matched to a gene: 13. The CDR3 runs to 17 residues. The CDR3 loop is CASSSSLVGQVDEKLFF. The CDR3 DNA sequence: TGCGCCAGCAGCTCCTCTCTTGTGGGACAGGTTGATGAAAAACTGTTTTTT.

The chain has TRBV9 and TRBJ2-1; D is uncertain. This CDR3 region has 12 residues. CDR1 and CDR2 (germline): SGDLS, YYNGEE. V shed 0 bases and J shed 10 bases, with 8 bases lying between them. CDR3 in DNA: TGTGCCAGCAGCGTAGCTTTCGGGGAGCAGTTCTTC. Translated: CASSVAFGEQFF.

J is TRBJ1-6 and V is TRBV2; no definite D call. CDR3 length: 15 amino acids. The V gene lost 4 bases and the J gene lost 0 bases, with 7 bases spanning the gap. Germline CDR1 and CDR2: SNHLY and FYNNEI. The CDR3 sequence is CASSARSSYNSPLHF. The CDR3 DNA reads TGTGCCAGCAGTGCGCGGAGCTCCTATAATTCACCCCTCCACTTT. Supplemented by reference TRBV2 and TRBJ1-6, the full variable domain reads EPEVTQTPSHQVTQMGQEVILRCVPISNHLYFYWYRQILGQKVEFLVSFYNNEISEKSEIFDDQFSVERPDGSNFTLKIRSTKLEDSAMYFCASSARSSYNSPLHFGNGTRLTVT.

The V call is TRBV6-1, the J call TRBJ1-2; 8 positions match TRBD1. Germline V gene lookup returns CDR1 MNHNS and CDR2 SASEGT. With 5 bases clipped from V and 4 bases from J, the junction kept 9 bases outside the gene matches. The CDR3 sequence is 15 residues long. CDR3 sequence: CASSPTGTGGYGYTF. CDR3 DNA: TGTGCCAGCAGTCCAACCGGGACAGGCGGCTATGGCTACACCTTC.

The V call is TRBV2, the J call TRBJ1-2; TRBD1 matches 7 bases. Germline V lookup: CDR1 SNHLY, CDR2 FYNNEI. The junction had 15 bases not matched to a gene; V was cut back by 4 bases and J by 7 bases. The CDR3 contains 16 residues. The chain's CDR3 is CASSANIGQEKGGYTF. In DNA, the CDR3 is TGTGCCAGCAGTGCTAATATCGGACAGGAGAAAGGTGGCTACACCTTC.

This clone was detected once. The rearrangement links TRBV28 to TRBJ1-2; a possible D gene is TRBD1 (6 bases). The CDR3 is 15 residues long. The V end lost 4 bases, the J end lost 4 bases, and 16 bases lay between the germline ends. The germline V gene has CDR1 MDHEN and CDR2 SYDVKM. The DNA for the CDR3 is TGTGCCAGCAGTTCCCCGACAGGCCTTCTCTATGGCTACACCTTC. Amino acids: CASSSPTGLLYGYTF.

This clone occurred a few times. This rearrangement joins TRBV30 to TRBJ2-1; 10 nucleotides match TRBD1. CDR3 size: 18 residues. V lost 4 bases, J lost 4 bases, and 16 bases stayed unmatched. The germline V gene has CDR1 GTSNPN and CDR2 SVGIG (reference sequence). For the CDR3, the DNA is TGTGCCTGGAATTCTGGTGGGGACAGGGGCTTGAGTTACAATGAGCAGTTCTTC. This gives the protein CAWNSGGDRGLSYNEQFF.

The chain is built from TRBV6-1 and TRBJ2-5; 8 bases fit TRBD1. Looked up from germline, CDR1 is MNHNS and CDR2 is SASEGT. Trimming cost V 5 bases and J 5 bases; bases outside gene matches: 7. This CDR3 region has 14 residues. CDR3 protein: CASSTGTGTETQYF. In DNA form, the CDR3 reads TGTGCCAGCAGTACCGGGACAGGCACGGAGACCCAGTACTTC.

This clone appeared once. The chain links TRBV13 to TRBJ2-5, with D perhaps TRBD2 (5 bases). V was cut by 3 bases and J by 5 bases, with 13 bases left in between. CDR1 PRHDT and CDR2 FYEKMQ come from the germline V gene (reference sequence). The CDR3 sequence is 14 residues long. Written as DNA, the CDR3 is TGTGCCAGCAGCTTGGGCCCGGGGTTGGAGACCCAGTACTTC. Translating it yields CASSLGPGLETQYF.